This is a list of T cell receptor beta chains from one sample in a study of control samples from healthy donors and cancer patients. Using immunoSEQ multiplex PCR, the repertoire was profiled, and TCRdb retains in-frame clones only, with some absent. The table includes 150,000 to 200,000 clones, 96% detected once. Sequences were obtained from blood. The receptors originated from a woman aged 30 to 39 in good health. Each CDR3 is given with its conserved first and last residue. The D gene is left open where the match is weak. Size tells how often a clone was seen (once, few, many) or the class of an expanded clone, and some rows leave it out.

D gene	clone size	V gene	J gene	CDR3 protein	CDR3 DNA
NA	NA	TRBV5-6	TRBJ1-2	CASRAQGDGYTF	TGTGCCAGCAGGGCACAGGGAGACGGCTACACCTTC
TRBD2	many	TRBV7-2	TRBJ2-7	CASSLRASGGPYEQYF	TGTGCCAGCAGCTTAAGGGCTAGCGGGGGTCCTTACGAGCAGTACTTC
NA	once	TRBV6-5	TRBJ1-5	CASSQVAGASQPQHF	TGTGCCAGCAGTCAGGTGGCGGGGGCGAGCCAGCCCCAGCATTTT
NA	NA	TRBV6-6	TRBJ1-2	CASSYSTENYGYTF	TGTGCCAGCAGTTACTCAACGGAAAACTATGGCTACACCTTC
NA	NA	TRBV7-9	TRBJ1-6	CASSLDGNSPLHF	TGTGCCAGCAGCTTAGATGGGAATTCACCCCTCCACTTT
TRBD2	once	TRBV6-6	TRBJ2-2	CASRGTSGGNTGELFF	TGTGCCAGCAGGGGGACTAGCGGGGGTAACACCGGGGAGCTGTTTTTT
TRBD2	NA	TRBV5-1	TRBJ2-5	CASSRDATSGGKTQYF	TGCGCCAGCAGCCGAGACGCGACTAGCGGGGGAAAGACCCAGTACTTC
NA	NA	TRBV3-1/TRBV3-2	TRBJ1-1	CASSQEFAMNTEAFF	TGTGCCAGCAGCCAAGAATTTGCAATGAACACTGAAGCTTTCTTT
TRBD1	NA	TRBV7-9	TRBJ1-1	CASSQTSGGGTEAFF	TGTGCCAGCAGCCAAACCTCAGGGGGAGGGACTGAAGCTTTCTTT
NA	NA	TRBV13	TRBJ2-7	CASSPEGGREQYF	TGTGCCAGCAGCCCTGAGGGGGGGCGGGAGCAGTACTTC
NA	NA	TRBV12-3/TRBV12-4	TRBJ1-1	CASSSSGTTEAFF	TGTGCCAGCAGTTCCTCAGGGACTACTGAAGCTTTCTTT
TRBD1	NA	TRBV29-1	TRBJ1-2	CSVGDRGDGYTF	TGCAGCGTTGGGGACAGGGGAGATGGCTACACCTTC
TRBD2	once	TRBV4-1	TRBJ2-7	CASSQVLTSGISSYEQYF	TGCGCCAGCAGCCAAGTATTAACTAGCGGGATATCATCCTACGAGCAGTACTTC
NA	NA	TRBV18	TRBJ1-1	CASSPTQFSMNTEAFF	TGTGCCAGCTCACCCACCCAGTTTTCCATGAACACTGAAGCTTTCTTT
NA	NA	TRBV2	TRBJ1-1	CASSGGGMVNTEAFF	TGTGCCAGCAGTGGGGGCGGGATGGTGAACACTGAAGCTTTCTTT
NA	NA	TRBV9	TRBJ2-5	CASSVEGGGTQYF	TGTGCCAGCAGCGTGGAGGGAGGTGGGACCCAGTACTTC
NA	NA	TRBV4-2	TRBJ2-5	CASSQDQGSGQYF	TGTGCCAGCAGCCAAGATCAGGGAAGTGGCCAGTACTTC
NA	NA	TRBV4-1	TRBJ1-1	CASSQATMNTEAFF	TGCGCCAGCAGCCAGGCCACAATGAACACTGAAGCTTTCTTT
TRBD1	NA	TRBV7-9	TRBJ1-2	CASSYQGEHYGYTF	TGTGCCAGCAGCTATCAGGGGGAACACTATGGCTACACCTTC
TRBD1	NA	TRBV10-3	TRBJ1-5	CAISKGQGAHQPQHF	TGTGCCATCAGTAAAGGACAGGGGGCTCATCAGCCCCAGCATTTT